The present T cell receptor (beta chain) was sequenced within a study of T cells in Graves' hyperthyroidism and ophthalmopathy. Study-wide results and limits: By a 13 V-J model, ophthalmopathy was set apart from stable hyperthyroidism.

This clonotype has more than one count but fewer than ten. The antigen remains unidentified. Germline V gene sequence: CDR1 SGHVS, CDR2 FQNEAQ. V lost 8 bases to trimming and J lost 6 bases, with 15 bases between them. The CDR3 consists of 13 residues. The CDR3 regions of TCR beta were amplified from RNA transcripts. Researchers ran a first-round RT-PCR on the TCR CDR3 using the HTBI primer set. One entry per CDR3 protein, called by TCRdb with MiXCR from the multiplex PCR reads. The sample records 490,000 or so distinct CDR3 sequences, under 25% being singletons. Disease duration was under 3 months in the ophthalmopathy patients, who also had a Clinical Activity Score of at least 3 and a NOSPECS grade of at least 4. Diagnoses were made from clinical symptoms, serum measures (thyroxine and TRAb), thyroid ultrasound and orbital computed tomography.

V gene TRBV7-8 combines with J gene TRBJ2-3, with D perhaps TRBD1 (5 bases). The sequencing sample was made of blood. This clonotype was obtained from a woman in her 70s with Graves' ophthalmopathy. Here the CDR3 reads CASAQGDRDTQYF. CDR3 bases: TGTGCCAGCGCCCAGGGTGATAGGGATACGCAGTATTTT.